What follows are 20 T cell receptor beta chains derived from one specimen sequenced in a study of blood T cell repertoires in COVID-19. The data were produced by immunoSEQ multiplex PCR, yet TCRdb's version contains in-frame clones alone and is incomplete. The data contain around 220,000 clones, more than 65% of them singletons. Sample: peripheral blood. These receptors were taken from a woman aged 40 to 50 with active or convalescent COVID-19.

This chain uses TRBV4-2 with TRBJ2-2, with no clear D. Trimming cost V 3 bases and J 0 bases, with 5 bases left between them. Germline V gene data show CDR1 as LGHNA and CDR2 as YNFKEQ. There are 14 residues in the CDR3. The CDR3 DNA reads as TGTGCCAGCAGCCAGGAGCCGAACACCGGGGAGCTGTTTTTT. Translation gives CASSQEPNTGELFF.

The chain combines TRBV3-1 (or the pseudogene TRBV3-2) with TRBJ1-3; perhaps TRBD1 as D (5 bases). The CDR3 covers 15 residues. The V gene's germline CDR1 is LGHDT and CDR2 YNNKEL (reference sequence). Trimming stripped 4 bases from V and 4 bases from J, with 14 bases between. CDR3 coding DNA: TGTGCCAGCAGCCGCGGCGGACGGACAGGAAACACCATATATTTT. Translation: CASSRGGRTGNTIYF.

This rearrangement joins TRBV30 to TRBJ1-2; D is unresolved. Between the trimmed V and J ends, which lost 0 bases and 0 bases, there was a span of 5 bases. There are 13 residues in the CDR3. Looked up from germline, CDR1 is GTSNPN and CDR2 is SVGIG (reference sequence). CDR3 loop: CAWSVNTNYGYTF. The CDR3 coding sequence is TGTGCCTGGAGTGTAAACACTAACTATGGCTACACCTTC.

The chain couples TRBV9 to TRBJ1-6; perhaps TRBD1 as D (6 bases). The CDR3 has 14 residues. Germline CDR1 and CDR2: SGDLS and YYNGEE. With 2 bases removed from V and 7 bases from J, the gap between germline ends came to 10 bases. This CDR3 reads CASSVWQGNSPLHF. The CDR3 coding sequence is TGTGCCAGCAGCGTTTGGCAGGGGAATTCACCCCTCCACTTT.

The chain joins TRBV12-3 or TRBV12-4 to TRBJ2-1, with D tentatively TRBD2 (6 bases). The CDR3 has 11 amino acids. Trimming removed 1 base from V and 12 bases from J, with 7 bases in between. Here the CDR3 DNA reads TGTGCCAGCAGTTTAGGAGCGGGGCAGTTCTTC. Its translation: CASSLGAGQFF.

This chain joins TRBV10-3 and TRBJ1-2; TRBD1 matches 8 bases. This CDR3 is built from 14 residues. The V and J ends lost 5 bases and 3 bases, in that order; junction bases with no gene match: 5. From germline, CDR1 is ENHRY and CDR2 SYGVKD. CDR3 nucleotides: TGTGCCATCAGTCAGGGGGCTTTTTACTATGGCTACACCTTC. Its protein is CAISQGAFYYGYTF.

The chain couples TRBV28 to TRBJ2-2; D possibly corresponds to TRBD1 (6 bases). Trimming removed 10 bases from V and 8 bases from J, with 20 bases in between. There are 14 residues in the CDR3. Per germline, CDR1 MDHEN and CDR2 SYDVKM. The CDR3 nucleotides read TGTGCCACCAACCCAAATGTGAGGGGGGGGGAGCTGTTTTTT. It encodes CATNPNVRGGELFF. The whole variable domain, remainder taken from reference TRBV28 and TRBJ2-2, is DVKVTQSSRYLVKRTGEKVFLECVQDMDHENMFWYRQDPGLGLRLIYFSYDVKMKEKGDIPEGYSVSREKKERFSLILESASTNQTSMYLCATNPNVRGGELFFGEGSRLTVL.

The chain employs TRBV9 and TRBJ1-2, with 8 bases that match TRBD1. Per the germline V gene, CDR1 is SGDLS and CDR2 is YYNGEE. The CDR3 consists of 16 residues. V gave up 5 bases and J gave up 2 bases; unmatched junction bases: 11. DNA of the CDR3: TGTGCCAGCAGATTACAGGGGGGGCGAGAAAACTATGGCTACACCTTC. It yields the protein CASRLQGGRENYGYTF.

Here the CDR3 DNA reads TGTGCCAGCAGTGTGAGGGAACAGCCAAATTCACCCCTCCACTTT. As protein: CASSVREQPNSPLHF. The chain carries TRBV2 and TRBJ1-6; no reliable D call. In germline, CDR1 is SNHLY, CDR2 FYNNEI. The CDR3 loop spans 15 amino acids. The germline V and J ends were trimmed by 4 bases and 7 bases, with 14 bases remaining between them.

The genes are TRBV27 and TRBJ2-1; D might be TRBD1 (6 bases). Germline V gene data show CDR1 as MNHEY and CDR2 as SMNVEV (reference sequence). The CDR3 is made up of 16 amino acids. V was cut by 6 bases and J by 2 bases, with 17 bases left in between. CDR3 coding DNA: TGTGCCAGCAGCCTCCTCGGACAGAACCCCTACAATGAGCAGTTCTTC. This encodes CASSLLGQNPYNEQFF.

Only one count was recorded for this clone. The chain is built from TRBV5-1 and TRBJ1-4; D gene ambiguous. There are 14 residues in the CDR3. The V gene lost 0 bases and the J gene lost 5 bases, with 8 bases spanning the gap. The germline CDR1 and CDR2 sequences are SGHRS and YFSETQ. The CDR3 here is CASSLAGRNEKLFF. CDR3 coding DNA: TGCGCCAGCAGCTTGGCCGGGAGGAATGAAAAACTGTTTTTT.

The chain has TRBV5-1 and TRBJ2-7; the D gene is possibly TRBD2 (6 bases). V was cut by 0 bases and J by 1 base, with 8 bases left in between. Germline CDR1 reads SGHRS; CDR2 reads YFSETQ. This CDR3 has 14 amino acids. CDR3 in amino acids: CASSLVAGSYEQYF. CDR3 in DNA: TGCGCCAGCAGCTTGGTGGCGGGGTCCTACGAGCAGTACTTC.

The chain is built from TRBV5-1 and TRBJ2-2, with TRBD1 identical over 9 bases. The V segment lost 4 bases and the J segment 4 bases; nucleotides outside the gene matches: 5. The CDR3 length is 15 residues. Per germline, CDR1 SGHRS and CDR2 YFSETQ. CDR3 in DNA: TGCGCCAGCAGCCTACAGGGGGCTAGCACCGGGGAGCTGTTTTTT. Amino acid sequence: CASSLQGASTGELFF.

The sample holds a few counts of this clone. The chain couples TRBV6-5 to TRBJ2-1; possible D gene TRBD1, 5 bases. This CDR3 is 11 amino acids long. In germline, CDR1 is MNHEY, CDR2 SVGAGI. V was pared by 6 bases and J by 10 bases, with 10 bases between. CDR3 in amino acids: CASSSYREQFF. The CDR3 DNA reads TGTGCCAGCAGCTCGTACAGGGAGCAGTTCTTC.

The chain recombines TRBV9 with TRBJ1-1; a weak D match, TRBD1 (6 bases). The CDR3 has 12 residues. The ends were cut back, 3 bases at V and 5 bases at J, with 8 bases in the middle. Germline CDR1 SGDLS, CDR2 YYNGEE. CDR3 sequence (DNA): TGTGCCAGCAGCGAGGGGGGGACTGAAGCTTTCTTT. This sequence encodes CASSEGGTEAFF.

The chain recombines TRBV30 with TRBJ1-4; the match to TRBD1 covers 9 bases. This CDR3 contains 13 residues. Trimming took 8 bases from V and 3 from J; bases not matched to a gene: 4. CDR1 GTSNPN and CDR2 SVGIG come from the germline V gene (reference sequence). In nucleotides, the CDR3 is TGTGCCGGACAGGGGAGCCCTAATGAAAAACTGTTTTTT. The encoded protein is CAGQGSPNEKLFF.

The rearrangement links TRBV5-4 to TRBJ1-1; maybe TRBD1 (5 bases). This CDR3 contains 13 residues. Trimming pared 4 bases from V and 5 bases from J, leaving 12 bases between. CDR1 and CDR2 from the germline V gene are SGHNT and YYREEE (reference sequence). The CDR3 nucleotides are TGTGCCAGCAGCATAGACAGAGGAACTGAAGCTTTCTTT. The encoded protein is CASSIDRGTEAFF. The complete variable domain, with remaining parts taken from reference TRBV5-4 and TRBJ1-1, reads ETGVTQSPTHLIKTRGQQVTLRCSSQSGHNTVSWYQQALGQGPQFIFQYYREEENGRGNFPPRFSGLQFPNYSSELNVNALELDDSALYLCASSIDRGTEAFFGQGTRLTVV.

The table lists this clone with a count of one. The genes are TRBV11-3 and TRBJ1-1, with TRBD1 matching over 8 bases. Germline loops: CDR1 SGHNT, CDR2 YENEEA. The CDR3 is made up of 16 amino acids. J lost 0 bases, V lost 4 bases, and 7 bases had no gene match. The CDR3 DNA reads TGTGCCAGCAGCTCCAGGACAGGGTCCATGAACACTGAAGCTTTCTTT. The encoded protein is CASSSRTGSMNTEAFF.

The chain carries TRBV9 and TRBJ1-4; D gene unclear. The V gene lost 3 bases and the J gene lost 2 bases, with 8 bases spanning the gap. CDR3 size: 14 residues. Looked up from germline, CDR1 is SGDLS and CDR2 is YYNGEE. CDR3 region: CASSAGGTNEKLFF. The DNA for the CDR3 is TGTGCCAGCAGCGCGGGAGGGACTAATGAAAAACTGTTTTTT.

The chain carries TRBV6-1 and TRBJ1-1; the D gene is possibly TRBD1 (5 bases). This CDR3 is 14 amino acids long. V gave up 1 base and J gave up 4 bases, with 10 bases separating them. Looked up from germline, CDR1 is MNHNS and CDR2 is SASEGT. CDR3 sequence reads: CASSEVRGSTEAFF. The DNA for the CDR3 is TGTGCCAGCAGTGAAGTTCGGGGGAGCACTGAAGCTTTCTTT.